The rows below give T cell receptor beta chains drawn from one sample of a study of cytomegalovirus exposure and HLA in healthy donors. The data were produced by immunoSEQ multiplex PCR, yet TCRdb's version contains in-frame clones alone and is incomplete. The sample contains roughly 120,000 clones, 76% of which appear only once. Sequences were obtained from PBMCs. Receptors originate from a woman between 50 and 59 years old in good health and CMV-seropositive. Each CDR3 is given with its conserved first and last residue. A D gene is named only where the DNA matches it firmly. Clone size is given for some rows only: seen once, a few or many times, or a class if the clone is expanded.

D	V	size	J	CDR3	DNA
TRBD1	TRBV7-8	-	TRBJ1-5	CASSPDRDQPQHF	TGTGCCAGCAGCCCGGACAGGGATCAGCCCCAGCATTTT
TRBD2	TRBV6-6	-	TRBJ2-1	CASSFGLAGGDEQFF	TGTGCCAGCAGTTTTGGACTAGCGGGAGGGGATGAGCAGTTCTTC
TRBD2	TRBV5-4	-	TRBJ2-5	CASSPLTSGGGETQYF	TGTGCCAGCAGCCCCCTGACTAGCGGGGGCGGGGAGACCCAGTACTTC
-	TRBV2	-	TRBJ1-1	CASSGGAITSLNTEAFF	TGTGCCAGCAGTGGGGGAGCGATCACCTCGCTTAACACTGAAGCTTTCTTT
TRBD1	TRBV5-4	-	TRBJ2-1	CASSLADRDLNEQFF	TGTGCCAGCAGCTTGGCGGACAGGGATTTGAATGAGCAGTTCTTC
-	TRBV5-4	-	TRBJ2-7	CASSRERASYEQYF	TGTGCCAGCAGCAGGGAGCGGGCGTCCTACGAGCAGTACTTC
-	TRBV6-6	-	TRBJ2-2	CASSNRAAAAGELFF	TGTGCCAGCAGTAACAGGGCGGCGGCGGCCGGGGAGCTGTTTTTT
-	TRBV6-1	once	TRBJ1-1	CASSDAGLNTEAFF	TGTGCCAGCAGTGACGCGGGACTTAACACTGAAGCTTTCTTT
-	TRBV5-1	-	TRBJ2-1	CASSLAQGPYNEQFF	TGCGCCAGCAGCTTGGCCCAGGGGCCGTACAATGAGCAGTTCTTC
-	TRBV12-5	-	TRBJ1-1	CASFEEGNTEAFF	TGTGCTAGTTTTGAGGAGGGGAACACTGAAGCTTTCTTT
-	TRBV7-2	-	TRBJ1-2	CASSAGAGYGYTF	TGTGCCAGCAGCGCGGGGGCGGGGTATGGCTACACCTTC
-	TRBV5-4	-	TRBJ2-2	CASSLSRPNTGELFF	TGTGCCAGCAGCTTGTCTAGACCGAACACCGGGGAGCTGTTTTTT
-	TRBV5-4	few	TRBJ1-2	CASSVDSNYGYTF	TGTGCCAGCAGCGTGGACAGTAACTATGGCTACACCTTC
TRBD1	TRBV7-9	-	TRBJ1-1	CSSTPDRAGRNTEAFF	TGTTCCAGCACCCCCGACAGGGCGGGGCGAAACACTGAAGCTTTCTTT
-	TRBV5-4	-	TRBJ2-1	CASSLVADSYNEQFF	TGTGCCAGCAGCTTGGTGGCGGATTCCTACAATGAGCAGTTCTTC
-	TRBV7-9	-	TRBJ2-1	CASSPRPSDEQFF	TGTGCCAGCAGCCCGCGGCCGTCCGATGAGCAGTTCTTC
TRBD1	TRBV28	-	TRBJ1-3	CASRGTGGESSGNTIYF	TGTGCCAGCAGAGGTACAGGGGGTGAATCCTCTGGAAACACCATATATTTT
TRBD1	TRBV6-5	-	TRBJ1-2	CASSSQGALNYGYTF	TGTGCCAGCAGTTCCCAGGGGGCCCTTAACTATGGCTACACCTTC